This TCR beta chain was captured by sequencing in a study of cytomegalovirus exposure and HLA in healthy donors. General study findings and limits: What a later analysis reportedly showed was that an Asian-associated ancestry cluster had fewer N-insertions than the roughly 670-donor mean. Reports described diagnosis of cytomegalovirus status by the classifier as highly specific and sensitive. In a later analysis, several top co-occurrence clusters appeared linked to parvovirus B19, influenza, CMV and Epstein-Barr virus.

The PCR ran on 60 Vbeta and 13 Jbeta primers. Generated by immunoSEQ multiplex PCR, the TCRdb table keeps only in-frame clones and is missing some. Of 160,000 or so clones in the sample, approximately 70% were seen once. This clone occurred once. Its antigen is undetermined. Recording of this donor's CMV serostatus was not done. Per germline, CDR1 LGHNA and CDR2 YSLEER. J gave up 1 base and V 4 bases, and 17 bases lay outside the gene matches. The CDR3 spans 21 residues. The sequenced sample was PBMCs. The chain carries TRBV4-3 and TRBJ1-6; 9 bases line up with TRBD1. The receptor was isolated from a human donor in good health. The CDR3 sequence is CASSPQPGTGYLKSYNSPLHF. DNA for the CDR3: TGCGCCAGCAGCCCACAACCCGGGACAGGGTACCTGAAGTCCTATAATTCACCCCTCCACTTT.